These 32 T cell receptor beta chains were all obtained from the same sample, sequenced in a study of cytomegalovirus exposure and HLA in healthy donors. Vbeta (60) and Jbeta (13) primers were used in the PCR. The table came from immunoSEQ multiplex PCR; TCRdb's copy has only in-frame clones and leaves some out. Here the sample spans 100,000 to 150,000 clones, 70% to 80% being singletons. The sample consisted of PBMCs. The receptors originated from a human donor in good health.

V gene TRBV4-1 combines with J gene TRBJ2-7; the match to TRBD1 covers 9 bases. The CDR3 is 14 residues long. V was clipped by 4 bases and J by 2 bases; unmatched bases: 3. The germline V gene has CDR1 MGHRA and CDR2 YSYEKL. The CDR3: CASSLRQGAYEQYF. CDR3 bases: TGCGCCAGCAGCCTCCGACAGGGGGCCTACGAGCAGTACTTC.

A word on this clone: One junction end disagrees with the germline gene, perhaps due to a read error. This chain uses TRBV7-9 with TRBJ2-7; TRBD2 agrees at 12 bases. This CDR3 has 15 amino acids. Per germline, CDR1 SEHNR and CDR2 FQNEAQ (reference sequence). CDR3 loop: CSSSTRTSGEYEQYF. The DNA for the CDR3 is TGTTCCAGCAGCACCCGGACTAGCGGGGAATACGAGCAGTACTTC.

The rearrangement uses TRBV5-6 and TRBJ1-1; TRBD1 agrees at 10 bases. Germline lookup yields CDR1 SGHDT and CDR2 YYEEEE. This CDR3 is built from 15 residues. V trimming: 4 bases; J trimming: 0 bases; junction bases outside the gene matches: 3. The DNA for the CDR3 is TGTGCCAGCAGCCCTGACAGGGGGCTGAACACTGAAGCTTTCTTT. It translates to CASSPDRGLNTEAFF. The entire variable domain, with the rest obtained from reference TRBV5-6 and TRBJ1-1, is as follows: DAGVTQSPTHLIKTRGQQVTLRCSPKSGHDTVSWYQQALGQGPQFIFQYYEEEERQRGNFPDRFSGHQFPNYSSELNVNALLLGDSALYLCASSPDRGLNTEAFFGQGTRLTVV.

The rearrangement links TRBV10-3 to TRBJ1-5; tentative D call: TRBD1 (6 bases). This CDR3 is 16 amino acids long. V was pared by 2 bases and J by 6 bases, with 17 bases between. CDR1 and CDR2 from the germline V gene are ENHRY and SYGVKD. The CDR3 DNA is TGTGCCATCAGTGAGCCCAACAGGGTTTTCAGTCAGCCCCAGCATTTT. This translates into CAISEPNRVFSQPQHF.

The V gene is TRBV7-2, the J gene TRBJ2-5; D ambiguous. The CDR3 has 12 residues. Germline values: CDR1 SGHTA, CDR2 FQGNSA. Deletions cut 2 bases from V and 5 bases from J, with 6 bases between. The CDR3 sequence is CASSLFGETQYF. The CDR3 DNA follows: TGTGCCAGCAGCTTATTCGGTGAGACCCAGTACTTC.

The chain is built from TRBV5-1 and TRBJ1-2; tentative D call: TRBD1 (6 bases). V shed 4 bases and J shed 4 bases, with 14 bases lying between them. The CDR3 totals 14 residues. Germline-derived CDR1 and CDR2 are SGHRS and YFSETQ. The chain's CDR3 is CASSPGHRTYGYTF. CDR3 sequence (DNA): TGCGCCAGCAGCCCGGGACATCGGACCTATGGCTACACCTTC.

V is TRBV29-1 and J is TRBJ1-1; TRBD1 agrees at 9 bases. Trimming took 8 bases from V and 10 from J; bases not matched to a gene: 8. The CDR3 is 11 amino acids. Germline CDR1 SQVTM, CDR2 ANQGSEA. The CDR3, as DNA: TGCAGCTGGGGACAGGGCGGGGGAGCTTTCTTT. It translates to CSWGQGGGAFF.

The CDR3 here is CASRLGQGVAYEQYF. CDR3 DNA sequence: TGTGCCAGCAGACTGGGACAGGGGGTCGCCTACGAGCAGTACTTC. The genes are TRBV6-5 and TRBJ2-7, with TRBD1 matching over 11 bases. This CDR3 is built from 15 residues. Germline V lookup: CDR1 MNHEY, CDR2 SVGAGI. V lost 6 bases to trimming and J lost 2 bases; unmatched junction nucleotides: 6.

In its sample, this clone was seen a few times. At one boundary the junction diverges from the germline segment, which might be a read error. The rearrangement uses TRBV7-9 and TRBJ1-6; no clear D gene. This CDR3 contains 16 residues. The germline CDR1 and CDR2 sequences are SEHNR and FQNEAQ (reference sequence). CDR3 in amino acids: CSSSLEVGGPNSPLHF. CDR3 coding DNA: TGTTCCAGCAGCTTAGAAGTTGGCGGGCCTAATTCACCCCTCCACTTT.

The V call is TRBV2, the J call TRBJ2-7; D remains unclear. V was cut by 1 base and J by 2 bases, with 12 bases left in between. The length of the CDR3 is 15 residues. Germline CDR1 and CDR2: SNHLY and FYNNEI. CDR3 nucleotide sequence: TGTGCCAGCAGTGAAGTGTGGCTAGTAACCTACGAGCAGTACTTC. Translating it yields CASSEVWLVTYEQYF.

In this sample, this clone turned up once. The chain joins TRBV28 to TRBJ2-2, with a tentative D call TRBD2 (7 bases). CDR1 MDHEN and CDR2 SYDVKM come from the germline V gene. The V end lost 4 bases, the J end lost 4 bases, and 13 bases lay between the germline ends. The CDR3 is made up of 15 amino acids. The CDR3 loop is CASSSGGRSTGELFF. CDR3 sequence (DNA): TGTGCCAGCAGTTCGGGGGGCAGGAGCACCGGGGAGCTGTTTTTT.

CDR3 coding DNA: TGTGCCAGCAGCCGGACAGGGGGCAGGCTGGGGAACACTGAAGCTTTCTTT. It translates to CASSRTGGRLGNTEAFF. The rearrangement joins TRBV11-1 to TRBJ1-1, with 11 bases lining up with TRBD1. J lost 1 base, V lost 5 bases, and 9 bases had no gene match. Germline CDR1 reads SGHAT; CDR2 reads FQDESV (reference sequence). This CDR3 region has 17 residues.

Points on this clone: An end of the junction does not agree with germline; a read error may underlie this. The DNA of the CDR3 is TGTGCCAGCAGCCCGACCTTGACTAGCGGGAGGCCACACTTC. Amino acids: CASSPTLTSGRPHF. The gene calls are TRBV27 and TRBJ2-5, with TRBD2 identical over 13 bases. Germline loops: CDR1 MNHEY, CDR2 SMNVEV (reference sequence). There are 14 residues in the CDR3.

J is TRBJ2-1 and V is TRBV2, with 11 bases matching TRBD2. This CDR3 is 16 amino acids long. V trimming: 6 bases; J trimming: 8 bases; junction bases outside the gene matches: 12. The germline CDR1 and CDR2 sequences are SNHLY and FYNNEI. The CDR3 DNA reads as TGTGCCAGCAGGGGCCAGGGTAGCGGGAGGGCCGATGAGCAGTTCTTC. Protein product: CASRGQGSGRADEQFF.

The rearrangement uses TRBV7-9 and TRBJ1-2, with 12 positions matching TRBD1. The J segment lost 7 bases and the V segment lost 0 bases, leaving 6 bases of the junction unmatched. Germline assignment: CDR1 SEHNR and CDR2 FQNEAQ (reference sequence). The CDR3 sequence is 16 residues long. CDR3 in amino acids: CASSLALGQGATGYTF. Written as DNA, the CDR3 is TGTGCCAGCAGCTTAGCGCTGGGACAGGGGGCGACTGGCTACACCTTC.

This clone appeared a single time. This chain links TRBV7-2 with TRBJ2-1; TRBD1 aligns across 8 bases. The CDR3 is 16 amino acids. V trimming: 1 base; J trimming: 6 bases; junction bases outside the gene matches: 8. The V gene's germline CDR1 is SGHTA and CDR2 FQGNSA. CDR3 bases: TGTGCCAGCAGCTTAGGTTTTAGGACAGGGAGCAATGAGCAGTTCTTC. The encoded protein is CASSLGFRTGSNEQFF.

The DNA of the CDR3 is TGTGCCAGCAGCTTCTCCCAGGGGGCAGGTATGTCCTACGAGCAGTACTTC. This translates into CASSFSQGAGMSYEQYF. The rearrangement joins TRBV5-4 to TRBJ2-7, with TRBD1 matching 8 bases. This CDR3 has 17 residues. The trim removed 2 bases at V and 1 base at J, leaving 11 bases unmatched. Germline V CDR1 and CDR2: SGHNT, YYREEE (reference sequence). Combining the CDR3 with reference TRBV5-4 and TRBJ2-7 gives the whole variable domain ETGVTQSPTHLIKTRGQQVTLRCSSQSGHNTVSWYQQALGQGPQFIFQYYREEENGRGNFPPRFSGLQFPNYSSELNVNALELDDSALYLCASSFSQGAGMSYEQYFGPGTRLTVT.

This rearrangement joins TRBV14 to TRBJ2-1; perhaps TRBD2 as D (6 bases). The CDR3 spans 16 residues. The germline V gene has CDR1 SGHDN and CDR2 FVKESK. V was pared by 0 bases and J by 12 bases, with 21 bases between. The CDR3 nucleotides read TGTGCCAGCAGCCAAGATAGGAGGGGTCAGTTCCATGCGCAGTTCTTC. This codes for CASSQDRRGQFHAQFF. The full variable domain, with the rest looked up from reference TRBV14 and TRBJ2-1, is EAGVTQFPSHSVIEKGQTVTLRCDPISGHDNLYWYRRVMGKEIKFLLHFVKESKQDESGMPNNRFLAERTGGTYSTLKVQPAELEDSGVYFCASSQDRRGQFHAQFFGPGTRLTVL.

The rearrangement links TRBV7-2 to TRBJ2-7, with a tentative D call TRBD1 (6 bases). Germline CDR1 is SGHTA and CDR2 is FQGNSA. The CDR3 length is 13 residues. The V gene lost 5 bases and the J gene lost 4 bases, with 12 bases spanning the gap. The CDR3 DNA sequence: TGTGCCAGCAGCGCACAGGGTAGGTACGAGCAGTACTTC. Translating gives CASSAQGRYEQYF. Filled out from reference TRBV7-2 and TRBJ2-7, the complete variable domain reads GAGVSQSPSNKVTEKGKDVELRCDPISGHTALYWYRQSLGQGLEFLIYFQGNSAPDKSGLPSDRFSAERTGGSVSTLTIQRTQQEDSAVYLCASSAQGRYEQYFGPGTRLTVT.

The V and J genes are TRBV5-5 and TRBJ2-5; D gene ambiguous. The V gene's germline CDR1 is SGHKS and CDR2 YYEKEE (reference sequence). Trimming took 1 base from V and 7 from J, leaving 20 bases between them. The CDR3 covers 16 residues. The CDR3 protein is CASSLSPGSYEGTQYF. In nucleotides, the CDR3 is TGTGCCAGCAGCTTGTCTCCGGGTTCCTACGAAGGGACCCAGTACTTC. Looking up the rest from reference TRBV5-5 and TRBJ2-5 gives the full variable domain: DAGVTQSPTHLIKTRGQQVTLRCSPISGHKSVSWYQQVLGQGPQFIFQYYEKEERGRGNFPDRFSARQFPNYSSELNVNALLLGDSALYLCASSLSPGSYEGTQYFGPGTRLLVL.

CDR3 sequence (DNA): TGTGCCAGCACCAATGGAGGGCCGGAGGAGACCCAGTACTTC. This codes for CASTNGGPEETQYF. This chain connects TRBV7-2 to TRBJ2-5, with D perhaps TRBD2 (6 bases). From germline, CDR1 is SGHTA and CDR2 FQGNSA. The CDR3 length is 14 residues. V lost 7 bases and J lost 5, with 17 bases in between.

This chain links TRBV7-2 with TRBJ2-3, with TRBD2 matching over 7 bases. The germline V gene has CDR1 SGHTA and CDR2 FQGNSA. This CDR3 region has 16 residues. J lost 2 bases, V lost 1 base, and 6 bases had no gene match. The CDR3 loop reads CASSLGVGGDTDTQYF. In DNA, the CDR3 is TGTGCCAGCAGCTTAGGCGTTGGGGGGGACACAGATACGCAGTATTTT.

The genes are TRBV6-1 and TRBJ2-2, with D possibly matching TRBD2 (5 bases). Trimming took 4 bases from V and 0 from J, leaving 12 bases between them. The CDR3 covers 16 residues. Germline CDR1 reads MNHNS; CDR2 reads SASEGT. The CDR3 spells CASSAKRGSNTGELFF. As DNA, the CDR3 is TGTGCCAGCAGTGCCAAACGCGGGTCGAACACCGGGGAGCTGTTTTTT.

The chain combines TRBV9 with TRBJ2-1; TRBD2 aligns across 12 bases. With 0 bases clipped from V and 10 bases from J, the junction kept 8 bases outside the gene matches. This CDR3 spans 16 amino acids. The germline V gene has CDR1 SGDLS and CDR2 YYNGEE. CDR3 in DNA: TGTGCCAGCAGCGTAGGGACTAGCGGGGTAAGGGCGGAGCAGTTCTTC. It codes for CASSVGTSGVRAEQFF.

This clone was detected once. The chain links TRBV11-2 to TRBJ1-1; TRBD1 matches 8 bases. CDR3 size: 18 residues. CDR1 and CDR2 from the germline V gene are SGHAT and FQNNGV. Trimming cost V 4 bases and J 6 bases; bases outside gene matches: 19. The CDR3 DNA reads TGTGCCAGCAGCTGGGCAGGGGGCGCATTTATGCCCCCCTCTGAAGCTTTCTTT. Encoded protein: CASSWAGGAFMPPSEAFF.

The CDR3 here is CASSERARDYGYTF. In nucleotides, the CDR3 is TGTGCCAGCAGTGAGAGGGCGAGGGACTATGGCTACACCTTC. The chain recombines TRBV6-1 with TRBJ1-2; D gene uncertain. The V and J ends lost 3 bases and 3 bases respectively, with 11 bases between them. The V gene's germline CDR1 is MNHNS and CDR2 SASEGT. The CDR3 is 14 amino acids.

CDR3 amino acids: CASRAPTSGLYEQYF. In DNA, the CDR3 is TGTGCCAGCAGAGCCCCGACTAGCGGCCTCTACGAGCAGTACTTC. This chain links TRBV6-5 with TRBJ2-5; 9 bases align to TRBD2. The end of the DNA aligns better with TRBJ2-7, so the J call may be wrong. Per the germline V gene, CDR1 is MNHEY and CDR2 is SVGAGI. This CDR3 spans 15 amino acids.

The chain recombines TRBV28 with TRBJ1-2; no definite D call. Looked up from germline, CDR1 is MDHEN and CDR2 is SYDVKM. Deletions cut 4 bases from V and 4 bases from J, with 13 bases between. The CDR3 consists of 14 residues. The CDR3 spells CASSWRGATYGYTF. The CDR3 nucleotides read TGTGCCAGCAGTTGGCGGGGAGCCACCTATGGCTACACCTTC.

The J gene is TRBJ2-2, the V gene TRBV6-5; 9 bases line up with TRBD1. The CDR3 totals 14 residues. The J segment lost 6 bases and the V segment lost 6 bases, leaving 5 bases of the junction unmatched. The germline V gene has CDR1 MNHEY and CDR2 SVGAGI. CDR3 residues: CASRHRGQSGELFF. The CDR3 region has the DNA TGTGCCAGCAGACACAGGGGGCAATCCGGGGAGCTGTTTTTT.

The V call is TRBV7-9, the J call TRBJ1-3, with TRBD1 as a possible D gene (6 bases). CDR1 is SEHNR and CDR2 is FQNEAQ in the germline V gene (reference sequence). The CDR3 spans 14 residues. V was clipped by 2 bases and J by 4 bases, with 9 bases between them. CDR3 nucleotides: TGTGCCAGCAGCTTACAGGGGACCGGAAACACCATATATTTT. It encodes CASSLQGTGNTIYF.

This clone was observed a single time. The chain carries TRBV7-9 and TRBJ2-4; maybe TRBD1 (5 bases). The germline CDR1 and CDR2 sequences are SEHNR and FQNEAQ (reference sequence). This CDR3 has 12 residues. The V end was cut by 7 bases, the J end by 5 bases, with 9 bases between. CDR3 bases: TGTGCCAGCACCAAAGGGGAAAACATTCAGTACTTC. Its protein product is CASTKGENIQYF.

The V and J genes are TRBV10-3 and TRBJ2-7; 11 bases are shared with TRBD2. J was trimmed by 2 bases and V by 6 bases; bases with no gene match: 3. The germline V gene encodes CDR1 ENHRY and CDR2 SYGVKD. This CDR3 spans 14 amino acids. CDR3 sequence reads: CAIRGTSGPYEQYF. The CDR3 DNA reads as TGTGCCATCAGAGGGACTAGCGGACCCTACGAGCAGTACTTC.